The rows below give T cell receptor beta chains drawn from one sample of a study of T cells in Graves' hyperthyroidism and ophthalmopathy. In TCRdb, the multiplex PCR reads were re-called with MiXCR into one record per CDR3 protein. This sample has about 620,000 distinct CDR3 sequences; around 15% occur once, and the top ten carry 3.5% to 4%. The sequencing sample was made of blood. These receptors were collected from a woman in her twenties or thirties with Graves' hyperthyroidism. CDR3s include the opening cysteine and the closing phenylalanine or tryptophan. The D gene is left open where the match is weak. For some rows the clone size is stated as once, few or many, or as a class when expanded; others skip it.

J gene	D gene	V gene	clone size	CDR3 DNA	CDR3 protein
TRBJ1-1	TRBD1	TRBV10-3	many	TGTGCCATCAGGGACCATCATTGGAGGGGGCTGAACACTGAAGCTTTCTTT	CAIRDHHWRGLNTEAFF
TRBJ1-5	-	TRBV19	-	TGTGCCAGTAGTATAATGGGAGGGGTTCAGCCCCAGCATTTT	CASSIMGGVQPQHF
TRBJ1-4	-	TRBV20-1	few	TGCAGTGCTAGACACAGGGATAGGGACGAAAAACTGTTTTTT	CSARHRDRDEKLFF
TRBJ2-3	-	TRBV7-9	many	TGTGCCAGCAGCCCCGCCCCAGATACGCAGTATTTT	CASSPAPDTQYF
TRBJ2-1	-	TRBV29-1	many	TGCAGCGTTGCGGGGGGCGCGTACAATGAGCAGTTCTTC	CSVAGGAYNEQFF
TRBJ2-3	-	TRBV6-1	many	TGTGCCAGCAGTCTGAGGATCACAGGAGGTCCAGATACGCAGTATTTT	CASSLRITGGPDTQYF
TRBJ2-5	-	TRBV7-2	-	TGTGCCAGCAGCTTAGGGGGCGATAGCCAAGAGACCCAGTACTTC	CASSLGGDSQETQYF
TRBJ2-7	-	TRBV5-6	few	TGTGCCAGCATGCAGGACGGTTACTCCTACGAGCAGTACTTC	CASMQDGYSYEQYF
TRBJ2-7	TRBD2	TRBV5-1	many	TGCGCCAGCAGCTTACTAGCGGGAGATCGCGAGCAGTACTTC	CASSLLAGDREQYF
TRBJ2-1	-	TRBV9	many	TGTGCCAGCAGCGTAGGTCAGGGATTAGATAATGAGCAGTTCTTC	CASSVGQGLDNEQFF
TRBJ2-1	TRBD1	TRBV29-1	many	TGCAGCGTTGGGACAGGGGAGGGGAATGAGCAGTTCTTC	CSVGTGEGNEQFF
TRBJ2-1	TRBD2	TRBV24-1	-	TGTGCCACCAGCGTGACCCATAGCGGGAGGGCCAATGAGCAGTTCTTC	CATSVTHSGRANEQFF
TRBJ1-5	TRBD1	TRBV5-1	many	TGCGCCAGCAGGGGTGGGACAGGGGGGGATCAGCCCCAGCATTTT	CASRGGTGGDQPQHF
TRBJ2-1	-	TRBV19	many	TGTGCCAGTACGGGGAGTGTTTACAATGAGCAGTTCTTC	CASTGSVYNEQFF
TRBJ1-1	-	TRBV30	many	TGTGCCTGGAGTGTAGGAGATGAGGCTTTCTTT	CAWSVGDEAFF
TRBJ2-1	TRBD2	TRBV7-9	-	TGTGCCAGCAGCCCCCGGGGGGGGGGCAATGAGCAGTTCTTC	CASSPRGGGNEQFF
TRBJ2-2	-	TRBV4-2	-	TGTGCCAGCAGCCAAGATGGAATCCCGACCGGGGAGCTGTTTTTT	CASSQDGIPTGELFF
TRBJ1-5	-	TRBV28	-	TGTGCCAGCAGTCCGGCAGGGACGGGCAATCAGCCCCAGCATTTT	CASSPAGTGNQPQHF
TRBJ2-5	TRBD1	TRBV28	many	TGTGCCAGCACCAGGGACAGACAAGAGACCCAGTACTTC	CASTRDRQETQYF
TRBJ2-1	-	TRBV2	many	TGTGCCAGCAGCCCGGAGCGGTACAATGAGCAGTTCTTC	CASSPERYNEQFF
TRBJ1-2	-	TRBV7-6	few	TGTGCCAGCAGCCAACTGCTGGACGGAACTAACTATGGCTACACCTTC	CASSQLLDGTNYGYTF
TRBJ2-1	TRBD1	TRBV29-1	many	TGCAGCGTTGGTGGTCAGGGGGCTGATGAGCAGTTCTTC	CSVGGQGADEQFF
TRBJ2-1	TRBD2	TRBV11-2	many	TGTGCCACCTTAGCGGGAGGGCCGGATGAGCAGTTCTTC	CATLAGGPDEQFF
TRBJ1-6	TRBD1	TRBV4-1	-	TGCGCCAGCAGCCACCCCGGGACAGCGGCCCTTTCACCCCTCCACTTT	CASSHPGTAALSPLHF
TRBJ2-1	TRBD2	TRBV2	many	TGTGCCAGCAGGGGACTAGCGGGAGTGGGAAATGAGCAGTTCTTC	CASRGLAGVGNEQFF
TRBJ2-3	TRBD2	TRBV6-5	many	TGTGCCAGCAGTTACATTTCGGGACTAGCGGTGAGCACAGATACGCAGTATTTT	CASSYISGLAVSTDTQYF
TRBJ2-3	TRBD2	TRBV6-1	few	TGTGCCAGCAGCCACAGGAGGACTAGCGGGACTACAGATACGCAGTATTTT	CASSHRRTSGTTDTQYF